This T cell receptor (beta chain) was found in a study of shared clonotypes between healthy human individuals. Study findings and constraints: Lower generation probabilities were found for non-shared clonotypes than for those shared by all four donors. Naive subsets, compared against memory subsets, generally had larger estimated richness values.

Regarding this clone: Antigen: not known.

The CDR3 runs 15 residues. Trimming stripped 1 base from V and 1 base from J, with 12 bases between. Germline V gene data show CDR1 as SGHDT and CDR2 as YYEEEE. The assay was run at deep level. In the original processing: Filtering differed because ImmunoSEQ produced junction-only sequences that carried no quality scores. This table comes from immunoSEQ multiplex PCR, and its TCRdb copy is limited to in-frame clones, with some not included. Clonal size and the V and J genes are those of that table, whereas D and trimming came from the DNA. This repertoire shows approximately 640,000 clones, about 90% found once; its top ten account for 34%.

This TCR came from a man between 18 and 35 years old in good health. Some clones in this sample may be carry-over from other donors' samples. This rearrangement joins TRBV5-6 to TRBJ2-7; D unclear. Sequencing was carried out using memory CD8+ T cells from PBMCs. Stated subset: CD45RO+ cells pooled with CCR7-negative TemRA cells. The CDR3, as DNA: TGTGCCAGCAGCTTGAAGTGGTCAGAGTCCTACGAGCAGTACTTC. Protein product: CASSLKWSESYEQYF. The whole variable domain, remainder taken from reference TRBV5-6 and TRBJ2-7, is DAGVTQSPTHLIKTRGQQVTLRCSPKSGHDTVSWYQQALGQGPQFIFQYYEEEERQRGNFPDRFSGHQFPNYSSELNVNALLLGDSALYLCASSLKWSESYEQYFGPGTRLTVT.